These 23 T cell receptor beta chains originate from one sample sequenced in a study of blood T cell repertoires in COVID-19. Method: immunoSEQ multiplex PCR; TCRdb's copy keeps in-frame clones and lacks some. The sample lists 140,000 to 150,000 clones; approximately 80% were seen once. The sequenced material came from peripheral blood. Receptors were obtained from a man aged 65 to 85 who had recovered from COVID-19.

The DNA of the CDR3 is TGTGCCAGCAGCGTAGGTCTCCTAGCGGGAGGGACGCTTCAAGAGACCCAGTACTTC. Its protein product is CASSVGLLAGGTLQETQYF. The chain links TRBV9 to TRBJ2-5; TRBD2 aligns across 12 bases. CDR1 is SGDLS and CDR2 is YYNGEE in the germline V gene. Losses at the gene ends were 0 bases for V and 2 bases for J; bases not matched to a gene: 11. CDR3 size: 19 residues.

The CDR3 DNA sequence: TGCGCCAGCAGCTTCGCAGGGGGCGAGCCGAACACTGAAGCTTTCTTT. Residues: CASSFAGGEPNTEAFF. The chain joins TRBV5-1 to TRBJ1-1, with 8 nucleotides matching TRBD1. The germline V gene encodes CDR1 SGHRS and CDR2 YFSETQ. The CDR3 contains 16 residues. V shed 2 bases, J shed 1 base, and the junction held 7 bases outside the gene matches.

The rearrangement uses TRBV3-1 (or the pseudogene TRBV3-2) and TRBJ1-5; TRBD1 matches 10 bases. This CDR3 has 16 amino acids. The V and J ends lost 4 bases and 1 base, in that order; junction bases with no gene match: 4. From germline, CDR1 is LGHDT and CDR2 YNNKEL (reference sequence). CDR3: CASSPRDRGSNQPQHF. In nucleotides, the CDR3 is TGTGCCAGCAGCCCCCGGGACAGGGGAAGCAATCAGCCCCAGCATTTT.

The chain uses TRBV30 and TRBJ2-1, with 9 bases fitting TRBD2. The germline CDR1 and CDR2 sequences are GTSNPN and SVGIG (reference sequence). V was clipped by 5 bases and J by 8 bases; unmatched bases: 13. This CDR3 spans 15 amino acids. In DNA, the CDR3 is TGTGCCTGGGGCCCAAGAGGACTAGCGAGGGATGAGCAGTTCTTC. Its protein is CAWGPRGLARDEQFF.

The V and J genes are TRBV18 and TRBJ1-1; D is ambiguous. Germline V gene lookup returns CDR1 KGHSH and CDR2 LQKENI. This CDR3 spans 14 amino acids. Trimming took off 2 bases at V and 5 bases at J, with 12 bases between the two ends. The CDR3, as DNA: TGTGCCAGCTCACCATTGGGAGGCGAAACTGAAGCTTTCTTT. Protein: CASSPLGGETEAFF.

The J gene is TRBJ2-7, the V gene TRBV7-3; 7 positions agree with TRBD1. V shed 0 bases, J shed 6 bases, and the junction held 5 bases outside the gene matches. Germline CDR1 SGHTA, CDR2 FQGTGA. The CDR3 covers 14 residues. For the CDR3, the DNA is TGTGCCAGCAGCTTAACGGGACAGCTGTCCGAGCAGTACTTC. Its translation: CASSLTGQLSEQYF.

The chain carries TRBV5-1 and TRBJ1-1, with D perhaps TRBD1 (5 bases). This CDR3 spans 15 amino acids. Germline lookup yields CDR1 SGHRS and CDR2 YFSETQ. V was trimmed by 0 bases and J by 0 bases, leaving 9 bases between them. CDR3 DNA sequence: TGCGCCAGCAGCTTGGAGGACATGTTGAACACTGAAGCTTTCTTT. It translates to CASSLEDMLNTEAFF.

This clone was found a few times. This chain connects TRBV27 to TRBJ2-7; a weak D match, TRBD1 (6 bases). Deletions cut 2 bases from V and 2 bases from J, with 10 bases between. The length of the CDR3 is 14 residues. Germline loops: CDR1 MNHEY, CDR2 SMNVEV (reference sequence). DNA for the CDR3: TGTGCCAGCAGTTTAACGGACAGCCCCTACGAGCAGTACTTC. Protein: CASSLTDSPYEQYF.

The chain joins TRBV25-1 to TRBJ1-1; D might be TRBD1 (6 bases). The V gene lost 4 bases and the J gene lost 4 bases, with 25 bases spanning the gap. Germline V CDR1 and CDR2: MGHDK, SYGVNS. The CDR3 extends over 18 amino acids. The CDR3 sequence: CASSGGSIVWGRPTEAFF. The CDR3 DNA reads TGTGCCAGCAGTGGGGGATCGATCGTTTGGGGGCGCCCCACTGAAGCTTTCTTT.

V is TRBV6-5 and J is TRBJ2-5; TRBD1 aligns across 10 bases. Trimming cost V 8 bases and J 0 bases; bases outside gene matches: 6. CDR1 is MNHEY and CDR2 is SVGAGI in the germline V gene. The CDR3 has 15 residues. CDR3 nucleotide sequence: TGTGCCAGCGCTTCCGGGACAGGGGACCAAGAGACCCAGTACTTC. This gives the protein CASASGTGDQETQYF.

The DNA for the CDR3 is TGTGCCAGCAGCGTCCGCCCGGGACAGGGCTCCGGCTACACCTTC. Residues: CASSVRPGQGSGYTF. The chain has TRBV7-3 and TRBJ1-2; 9 positions agree with TRBD1. Germline lookup yields CDR1 SGHTA and CDR2 FQGTGA. Germline trimming cut 5 bases from V and 8 bases from J; bases unmatched to any gene: 12. The CDR3 sequence is 15 residues long.

The J gene is TRBJ1-2, the V gene TRBV3-1 (or the pseudogene TRBV3-2); 9 nucleotides agree with TRBD1. Germline CDR1 and CDR2: LGHDT and YNNKEL (reference sequence). With V trimmed by 1 base and J by 3 bases, 12 bases remained unmatched. This CDR3 is built from 18 residues. The CDR3 here is CASSQVGPGQGHDYGYTF. DNA of the CDR3: TGTGCCAGCAGCCAAGTGGGGCCAGGACAGGGGCACGACTATGGCTACACCTTC.

The chain employs TRBV14 and TRBJ1-2; D call uncertain. Germline V gene lookup returns CDR1 SGHDN and CDR2 FVKESK. V was shortened by 1 base and J by 2 bases, with 20 bases between the two germline ends. The CDR3 contains 18 residues. The CDR3 loop reads CASSQVARSGVGNYGYTF. CDR3 DNA sequence: TGTGCCAGCAGCCAAGTGGCACGGAGCGGGGTCGGCAACTATGGCTACACCTTC.

This clone occurred once. CDR3 loop: CASSSPGLGEEQFF. The CDR3 DNA reads TGTGCCAGCAGCTCCCCGGGACTCGGGGAGGAGCAGTTCTTC. This rearrangement joins TRBV5-4 to TRBJ2-1, with D tentatively TRBD2 (6 bases). The CDR3 is 14 amino acids. Trimming removed 3 bases from V and 10 bases from J, with 17 bases in between. Germline loops: CDR1 SGHNT, CDR2 YYREEE (reference sequence).

The chain joins TRBV5-4 to TRBJ2-5, with a weak D call TRBD2 (7 bases). This CDR3 comprises 15 residues. Trimming left V 4 bases short and J 5 bases short, with 18 bases between. Germline assignment: CDR1 SGHNT and CDR2 YYREEE (reference sequence). The chain's CDR3 is CASSAYYREGETQYF. The CDR3, as DNA: TGTGCCAGCAGCGCCTACTACAGGGAGGGGGAGACCCAGTACTTC.

This clone was detected only a few times. This rearrangement joins TRBV7-9 to TRBJ1-1; D possibly corresponds to TRBD1 (5 bases). This CDR3 comprises 13 residues. CDR1 SEHNR and CDR2 FQNEAQ come from the germline V gene (reference sequence). Trimming shortened V by 5 bases and J by 5 bases, and 12 bases separated the two germline ends. This CDR3 is CASSHPGGTEAFF. In DNA form, the CDR3 reads TGTGCCAGCAGCCATCCCGGGGGAACTGAAGCTTTCTTT. The full variable domain, in which reference TRBV7-9 and TRBJ1-1 provide the parts outside the CDR3, is DTGVSQNPRHKITKRGQNVTFRCDPISEHNRLYWYRQTLGQGPEFLTYFQNEAQLEKSRLLSDRFSAERPKGSFSTLEIQRTEQGDSAMYLCASSHPGGTEAFFGQGTRLTVV.

This chain links TRBV19 with TRBJ2-2, with 7 bases aligning to TRBD2. Germline V gene lookup returns CDR1 LNHDA and CDR2 SQIVND (reference sequence). V was pared by 3 bases and J by 0 bases, with 7 bases of the junction left unmatched. CDR3 size: 17 residues. CDR3 in amino acids: CASSMMGGISNTGELFF. The CDR3 coding sequence is TGTGCCAGTAGTATGATGGGGGGGATATCGAACACCGGGGAGCTGTTTTTT.

This clone is a singleton in its sample. This chain links TRBV19 with TRBJ2-2, with D possibly TRBD1 on 6 matching bases. The germline V gene encodes CDR1 LNHDA and CDR2 SQIVND (reference sequence). The CDR3 has 16 residues. The V end was cut by 5 bases, the J end by 2 bases, with 15 bases between. CDR3 sequence reads: CASSPGTKLNTGELFF. CDR3 coding DNA: TGTGCCAGTAGTCCCGGGACAAAGCTAAACACCGGGGAGCTGTTTTTT.

The chain uses TRBV18 and TRBJ1-5; maybe TRBD1 (6 bases). The CDR3 spans 15 residues. Germline V CDR1 and CDR2: KGHSH, LQKENI. V shed 4 bases and J shed 2 bases, with 12 bases lying between them. The CDR3 DNA reads TGTGCCAGCTCACAGGACAGTCGGGGCAATCAGCCCCAGCATTTT. Translated: CASSQDSRGNQPQHF.

V gene TRBV9 combines with J gene TRBJ1-3, with a weak D call TRBD1 (5 bases). The germline V gene encodes CDR1 SGDLS and CDR2 YYNGEE. V gave up 0 bases and J gave up 7 bases, with 8 bases separating them. This CDR3 has 13 residues. The CDR3 sequence: CASSVEGANTIYF. CDR3 DNA: TGTGCCAGCAGCGTAGAAGGGGCTAACACCATATATTTT. Together with reference TRBV9 and TRBJ1-3, the CDR3 gives the full variable domain: DSGVTQTPKHLITATGQRVTLRCSPRSGDLSVYWYQQSLDQGLQFLIQYYNGEERAKGNILERFSAQQFPDLHSELNLSSLELGDSALYFCASSVEGANTIYFGEGSWLTVV.

This chain uses TRBV10-3 with TRBJ2-2; 10 bases are shared with TRBD1. The CDR3 runs 17 residues. Germline V gives CDR1 ENHRY, CDR2 SYGVKD. Trimming took 2 bases from V and 5 from J; bases not matched to a gene: 8. In nucleotides, the CDR3 is TGTGCCATCAGTGAGACGACTGGGACAGGGGATACCGGGGAGCTGTTTTTT. Translating gives CAISETTGTGDTGELFF.

In DNA, the CDR3 is TGTGCCAGCAGCGACTCGTGGGGGGGAGATACGCAGTATTTT. Its translation: CASSDSWGGDTQYF. The V gene is TRBV7-9, the J gene TRBJ2-3, with TRBD2 matching 7 bases. CDR3 length: 14 residues. Unmatched junction bases numbered 7, after V lost 5 bases and J lost 5 bases. CDR1 SEHNR and CDR2 FQNEAQ come from the germline V gene (reference sequence).

This clone was seen more than once but under ten times. The chain uses TRBV7-8 and TRBJ2-7; the match to TRBD1 covers 11 bases. Trimming took 5 bases from V and 5 from J; bases not matched to a gene: 14. This CDR3 has 17 residues. CDR1 is SGHVS, CDR2 FQNEAQ, per germline. CDR3 protein: CASSPIGGTGGSHEQYF. DNA for the CDR3: TGTGCCAGCAGCCCCATCGGGGGGACAGGGGGTTCCCACGAGCAGTACTTC.